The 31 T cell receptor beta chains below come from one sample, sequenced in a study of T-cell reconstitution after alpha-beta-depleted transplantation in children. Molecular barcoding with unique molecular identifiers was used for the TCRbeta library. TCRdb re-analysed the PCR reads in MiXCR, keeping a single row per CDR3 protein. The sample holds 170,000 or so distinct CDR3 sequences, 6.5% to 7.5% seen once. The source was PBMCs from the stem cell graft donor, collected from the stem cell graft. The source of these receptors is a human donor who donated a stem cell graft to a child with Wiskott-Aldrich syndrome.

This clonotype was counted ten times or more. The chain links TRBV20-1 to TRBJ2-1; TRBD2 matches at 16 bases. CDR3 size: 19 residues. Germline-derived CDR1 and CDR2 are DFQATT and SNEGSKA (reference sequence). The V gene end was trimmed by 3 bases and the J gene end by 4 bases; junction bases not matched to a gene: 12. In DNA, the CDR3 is TGCAGTGCTAGTGGCATCGGGACTAGCGGGAGGGCCGGGTACAATGAGCAGTTCTTC. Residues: CSASGIGTSGRAGYNEQFF.

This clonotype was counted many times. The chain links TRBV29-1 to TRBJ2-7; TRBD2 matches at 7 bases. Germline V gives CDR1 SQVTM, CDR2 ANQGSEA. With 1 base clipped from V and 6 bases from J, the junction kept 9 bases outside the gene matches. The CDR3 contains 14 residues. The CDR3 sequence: CSVEGPGSGGEQYF. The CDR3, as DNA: TGCAGCGTTGAAGGCCCCGGATCGGGGGGCGAGCAGTACTTC.

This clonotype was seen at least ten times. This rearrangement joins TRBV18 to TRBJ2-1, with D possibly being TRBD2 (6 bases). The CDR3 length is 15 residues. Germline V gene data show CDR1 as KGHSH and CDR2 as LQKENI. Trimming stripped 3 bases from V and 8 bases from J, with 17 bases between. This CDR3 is CASSPLGGARDEQFF. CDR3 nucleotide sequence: TGTGCCAGCTCACCCCTGGGCGGGGCCCGGGATGAGCAGTTCTTC.

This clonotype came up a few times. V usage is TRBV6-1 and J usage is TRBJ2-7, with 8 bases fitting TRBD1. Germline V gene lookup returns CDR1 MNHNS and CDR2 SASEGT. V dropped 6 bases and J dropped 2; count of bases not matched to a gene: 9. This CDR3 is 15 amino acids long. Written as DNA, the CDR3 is TGTGCCAGCAGACTAGGACGGACAGGGCCCTACGAGCAGTACTTC. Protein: CASRLGRTGPYEQYF.

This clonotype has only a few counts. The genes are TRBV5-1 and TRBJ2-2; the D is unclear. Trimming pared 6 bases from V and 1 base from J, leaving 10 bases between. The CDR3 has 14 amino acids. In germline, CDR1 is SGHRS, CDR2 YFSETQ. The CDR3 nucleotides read TGCGCCAGCACCGACCCCAGGAACACCGGGGAGCTGTTTTTT. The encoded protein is CASTDPRNTGELFF.

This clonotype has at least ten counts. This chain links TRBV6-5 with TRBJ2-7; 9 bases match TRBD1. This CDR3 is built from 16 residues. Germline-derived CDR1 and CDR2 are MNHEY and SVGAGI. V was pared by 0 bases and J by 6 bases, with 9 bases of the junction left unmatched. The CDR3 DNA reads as TGTGCCAGCAGTTACTCGGGGACAGGGTTGTCGGTCGAGCAGTACTTC. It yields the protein CASSYSGTGLSVEQYF.

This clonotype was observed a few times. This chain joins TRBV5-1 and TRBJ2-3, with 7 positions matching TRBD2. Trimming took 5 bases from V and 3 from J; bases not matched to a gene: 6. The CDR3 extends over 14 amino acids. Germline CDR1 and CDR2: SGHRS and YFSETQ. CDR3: CASSFLAATDTQYF. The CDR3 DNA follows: TGCGCCAGCAGTTTTCTAGCGGCAACAGATACGCAGTATTTT. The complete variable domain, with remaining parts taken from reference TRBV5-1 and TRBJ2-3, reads KAGVTQTPRYLIKTRGQQVTLSCSPISGHRSVSWYQQTPGQGLQFLFEYFSETQRNKGNFPGRFSGRQFSNSRSEMNVSTLELGDSALYLCASSFLAATDTQYFGPGTRLTVL.

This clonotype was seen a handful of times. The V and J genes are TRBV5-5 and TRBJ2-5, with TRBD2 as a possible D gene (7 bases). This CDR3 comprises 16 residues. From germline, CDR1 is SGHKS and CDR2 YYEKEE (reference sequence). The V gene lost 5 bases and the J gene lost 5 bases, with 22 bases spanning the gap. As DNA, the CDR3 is TGTGCCAGCAGTGTGGGAGAAGGCAGGGGAGGGGAGACCCAGTACTTC. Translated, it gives CASSVGEGRGGETQYF.

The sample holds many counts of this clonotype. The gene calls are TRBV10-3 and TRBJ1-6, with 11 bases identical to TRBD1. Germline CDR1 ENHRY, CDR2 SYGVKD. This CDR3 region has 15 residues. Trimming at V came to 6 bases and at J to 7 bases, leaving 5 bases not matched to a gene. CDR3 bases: TGTGCCATCAGCGTGGACAGGGGGCTCAATTCACCCCTCCACTTT. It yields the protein CAISVDRGLNSPLHF.

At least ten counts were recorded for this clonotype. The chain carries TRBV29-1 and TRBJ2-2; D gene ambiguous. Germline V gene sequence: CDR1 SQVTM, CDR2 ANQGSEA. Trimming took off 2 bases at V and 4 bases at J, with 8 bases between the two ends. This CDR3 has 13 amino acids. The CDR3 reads CSVEYFATGELFF. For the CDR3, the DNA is TGCAGCGTTGAATACTTTGCCACCGGGGAGCTGTTTTTT.

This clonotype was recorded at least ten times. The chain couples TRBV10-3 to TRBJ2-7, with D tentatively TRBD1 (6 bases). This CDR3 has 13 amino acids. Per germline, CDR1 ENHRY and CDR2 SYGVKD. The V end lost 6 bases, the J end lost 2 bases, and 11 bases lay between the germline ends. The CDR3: CAIRRTEAYEQYF. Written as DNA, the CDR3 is TGTGCCATCAGGAGGACAGAAGCCTACGAGCAGTACTTC.

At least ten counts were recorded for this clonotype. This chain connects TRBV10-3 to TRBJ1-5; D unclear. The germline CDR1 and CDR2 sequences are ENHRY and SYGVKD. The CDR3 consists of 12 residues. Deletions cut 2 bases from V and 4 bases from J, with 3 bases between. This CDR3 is CAISENNQPQHF. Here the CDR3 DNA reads TGTGCCATCAGTGAGAATAATCAGCCCCAGCATTTT.

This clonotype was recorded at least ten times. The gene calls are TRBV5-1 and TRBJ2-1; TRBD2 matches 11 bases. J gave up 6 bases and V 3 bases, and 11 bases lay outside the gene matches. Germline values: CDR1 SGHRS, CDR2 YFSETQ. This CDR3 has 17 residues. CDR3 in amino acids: CASSWAPLAGGPNEQFF. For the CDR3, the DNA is TGCGCCAGCAGCTGGGCCCCTCTAGCGGGAGGACCCAATGAGCAGTTCTTC.

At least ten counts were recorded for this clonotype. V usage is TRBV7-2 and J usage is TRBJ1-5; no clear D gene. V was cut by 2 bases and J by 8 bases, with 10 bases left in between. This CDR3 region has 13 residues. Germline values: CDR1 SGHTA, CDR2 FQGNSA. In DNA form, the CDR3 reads TGTGCCAGCAGCTTAACCCTTCCTGAGCCCCAGCATTTT. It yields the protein CASSLTLPEPQHF. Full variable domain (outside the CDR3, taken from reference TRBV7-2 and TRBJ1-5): GAGVSQSPSNKVTEKGKDVELRCDPISGHTALYWYRQSLGQGLEFLIYFQGNSAPDKSGLPSDRFSAERTGGSVSTLTIQRTQQEDSAVYLCASSLTLPEPQHFGDGTRLSIL.

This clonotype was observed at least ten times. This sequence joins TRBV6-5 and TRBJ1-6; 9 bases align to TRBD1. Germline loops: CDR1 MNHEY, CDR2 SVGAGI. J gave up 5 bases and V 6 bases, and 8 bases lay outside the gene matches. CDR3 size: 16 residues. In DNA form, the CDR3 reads TGTGCCAGCAGAGCTTTGGGACAGGGAAATAATTCACCCCTCCACTTT. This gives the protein CASRALGQGNNSPLHF.

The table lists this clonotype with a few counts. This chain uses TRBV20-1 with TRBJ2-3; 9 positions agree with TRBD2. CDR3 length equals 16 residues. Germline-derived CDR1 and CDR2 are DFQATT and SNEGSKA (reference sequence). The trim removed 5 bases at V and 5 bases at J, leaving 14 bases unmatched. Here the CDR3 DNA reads TGCAGTGCTGGGATGTCTGCGGGGGGGCGGTTAGATACGCAGTATTTT. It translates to CSAGMSAGGRLDTQYF.

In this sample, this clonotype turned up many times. The CDR3 DNA reads TGTGCCAGCAGATTAACGATTTCACTAGCGGGGCGCAATGAGCAGTTCTTC. Amino acids: CASRLTISLAGRNEQFF. V is TRBV7-2 and J is TRBJ2-1; TRBD2 matches 10 bases. CDR3 size: 17 residues. Trimming cost V 6 bases and J 6 bases; bases outside gene matches: 14. Looked up from germline, CDR1 is SGHTA and CDR2 is FQGNSA.

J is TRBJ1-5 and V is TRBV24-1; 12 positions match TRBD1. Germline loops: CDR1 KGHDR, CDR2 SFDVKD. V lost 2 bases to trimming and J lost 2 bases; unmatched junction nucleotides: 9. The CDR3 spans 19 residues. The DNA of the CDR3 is TGTGCCACCAGTGATTGCCGGGACAGGGGGCGCGGGGGCAATCAGCCCCAGCATTTT. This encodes CATSDCRDRGRGGNQPQHF.

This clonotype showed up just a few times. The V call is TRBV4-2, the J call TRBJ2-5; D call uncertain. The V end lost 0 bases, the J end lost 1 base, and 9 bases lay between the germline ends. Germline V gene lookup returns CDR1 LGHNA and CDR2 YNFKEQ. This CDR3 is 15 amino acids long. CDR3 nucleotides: TGTGCCAGCAGCCAAGAACCCGGGCCCCAAGAGACCCAGTACTTC. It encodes CASSQEPGPQETQYF.

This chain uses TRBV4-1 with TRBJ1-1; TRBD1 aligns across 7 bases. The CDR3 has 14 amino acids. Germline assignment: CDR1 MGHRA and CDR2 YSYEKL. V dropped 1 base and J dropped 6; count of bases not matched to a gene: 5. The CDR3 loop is CASSQADRFAEAFF. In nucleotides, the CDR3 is TGCGCCAGCAGCCAAGCGGACAGGTTCGCTGAAGCTTTCTTT.

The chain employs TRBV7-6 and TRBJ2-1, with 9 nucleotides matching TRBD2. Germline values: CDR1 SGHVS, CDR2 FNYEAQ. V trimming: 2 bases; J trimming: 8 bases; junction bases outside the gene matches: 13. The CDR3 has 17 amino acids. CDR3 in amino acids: CASSLMASGAGGDEQFF. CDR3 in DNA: TGTGCCAGCAGCTTAATGGCTAGCGGGGCTGGGGGGGATGAGCAGTTCTTC.

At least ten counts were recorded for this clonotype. The CDR3 loop is CSATKAAANTEAFF. The CDR3 DNA reads TGCAGTGCCACAAAGGCCGCCGCGAACACTGAAGCTTTCTTT. The chain combines TRBV20-1 with TRBJ1-1; D not certain. The CDR3 is 14 residues long. The V gene lost 6 bases and the J gene lost 1 base, with 15 bases spanning the gap. Germline V gene lookup returns CDR1 DFQATT and CDR2 SNEGSKA (reference sequence).

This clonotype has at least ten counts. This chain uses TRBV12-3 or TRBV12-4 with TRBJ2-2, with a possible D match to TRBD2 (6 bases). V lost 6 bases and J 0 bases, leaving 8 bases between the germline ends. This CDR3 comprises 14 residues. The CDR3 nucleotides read TGTGCCAGCAGGGGGACTTCGAACACCGGGGAGCTGTTTTTT. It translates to CASRGTSNTGELFF.

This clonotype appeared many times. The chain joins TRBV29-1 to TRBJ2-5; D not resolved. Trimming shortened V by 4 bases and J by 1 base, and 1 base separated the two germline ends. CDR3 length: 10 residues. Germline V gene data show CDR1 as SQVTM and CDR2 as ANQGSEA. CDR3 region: CSVGQETQYF. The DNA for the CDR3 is TGCAGCGTTGGCCAAGAGACCCAGTACTTC. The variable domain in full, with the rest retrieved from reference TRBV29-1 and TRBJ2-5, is SAVISQKPSRDICQRGTSLTIQCQVDSQVTMMFWYRQQPGQSLTLIATANQGSEATYESGFVIDKFPISRPNLTFSTLTVSNMSPEDSSIYLCSVGQETQYFGPGTRLLVL.

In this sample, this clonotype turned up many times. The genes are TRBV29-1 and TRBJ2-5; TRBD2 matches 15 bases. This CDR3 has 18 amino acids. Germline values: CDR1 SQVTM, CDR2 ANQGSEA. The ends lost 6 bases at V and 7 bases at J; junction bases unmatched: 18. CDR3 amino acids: CSVAGTSGGITITGTQYF. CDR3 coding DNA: TGCAGCGTAGCCGGGACTAGCGGGGGGATAACCATAACCGGGACCCAGTACTTC.

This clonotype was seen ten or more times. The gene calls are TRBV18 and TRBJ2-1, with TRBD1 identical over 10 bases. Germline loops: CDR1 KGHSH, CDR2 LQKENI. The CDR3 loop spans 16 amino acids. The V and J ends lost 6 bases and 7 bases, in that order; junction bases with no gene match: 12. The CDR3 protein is CASSFLRQGATNEQFF. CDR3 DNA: TGTGCCAGCTCCTTCTTAAGACAGGGGGCGACGAATGAGCAGTTCTTC.

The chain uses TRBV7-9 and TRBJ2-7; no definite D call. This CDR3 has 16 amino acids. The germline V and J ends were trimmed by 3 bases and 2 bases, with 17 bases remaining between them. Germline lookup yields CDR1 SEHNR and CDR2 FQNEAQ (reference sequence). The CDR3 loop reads CASSFIGSLLPYEQYF. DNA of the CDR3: TGTGCCAGCAGCTTCATCGGTTCCCTACTCCCCTACGAGCAGTACTTC.

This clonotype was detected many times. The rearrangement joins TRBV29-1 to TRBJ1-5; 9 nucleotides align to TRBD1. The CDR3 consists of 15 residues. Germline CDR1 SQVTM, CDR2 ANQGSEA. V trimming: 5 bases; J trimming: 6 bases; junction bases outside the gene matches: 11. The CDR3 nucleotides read TGCAGCGTTCTCCTCGGACAGGGGTTATTTCAGCCCCAGCATTTT. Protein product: CSVLLGQGLFQPQHF.

CDR3 in DNA: TGTGCCAGCTCACTGGTACAGGGACCACACAATGAGCAGTTCTTC. Translated, it gives CASSLVQGPHNEQFF. This chain connects TRBV18 to TRBJ2-1, with TRBD1 as a possible D gene (6 bases). From germline, CDR1 is KGHSH and CDR2 LQKENI. Trimming pared 4 bases from V and 5 bases from J, leaving 15 bases between. The CDR3 consists of 15 residues.

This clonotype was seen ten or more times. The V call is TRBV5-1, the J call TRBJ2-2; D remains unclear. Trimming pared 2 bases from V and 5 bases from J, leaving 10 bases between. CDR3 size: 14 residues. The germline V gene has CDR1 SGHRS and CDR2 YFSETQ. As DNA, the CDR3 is TGCGCCAGCAGCTTTTTTTCAGAGACCGGGGAGCTGTTTTTT. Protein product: CASSFFSETGELFF.

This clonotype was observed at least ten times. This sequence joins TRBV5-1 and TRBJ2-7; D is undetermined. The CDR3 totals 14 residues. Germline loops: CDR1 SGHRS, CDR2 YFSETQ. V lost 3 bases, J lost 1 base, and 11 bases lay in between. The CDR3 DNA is TGCGCCAGCAGCTCAATGACTGATTCCTACGAGCAGTACTTC. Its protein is CASSSMTDSYEQYF.